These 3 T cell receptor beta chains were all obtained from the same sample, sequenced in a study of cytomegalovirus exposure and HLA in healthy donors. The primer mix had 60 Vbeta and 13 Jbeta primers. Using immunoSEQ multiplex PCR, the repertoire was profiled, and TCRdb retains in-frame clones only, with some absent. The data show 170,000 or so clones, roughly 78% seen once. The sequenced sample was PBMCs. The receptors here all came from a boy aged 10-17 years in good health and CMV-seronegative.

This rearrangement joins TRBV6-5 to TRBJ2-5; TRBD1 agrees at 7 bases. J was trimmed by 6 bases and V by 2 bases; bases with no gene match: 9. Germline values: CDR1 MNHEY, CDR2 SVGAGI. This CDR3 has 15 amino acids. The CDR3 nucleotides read TGTGCCAGCAGTTACGGATCAGGGGGTGCGCAGACCCAGTACTTC. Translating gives CASSYGSGGAQTQYF.

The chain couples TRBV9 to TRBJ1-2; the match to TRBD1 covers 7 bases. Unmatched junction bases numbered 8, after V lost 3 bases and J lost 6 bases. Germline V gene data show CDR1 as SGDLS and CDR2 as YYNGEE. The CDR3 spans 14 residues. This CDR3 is CASSAAKGADGYTF. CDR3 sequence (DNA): TGTGCCAGCAGCGCGGCGAAGGGGGCGGATGGCTACACCTTC.

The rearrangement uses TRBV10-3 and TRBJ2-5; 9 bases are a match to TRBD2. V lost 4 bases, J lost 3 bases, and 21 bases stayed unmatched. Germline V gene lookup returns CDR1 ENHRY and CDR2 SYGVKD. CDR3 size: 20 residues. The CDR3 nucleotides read TGTGCCATCAGTGCGTTTCAGGGCCCCTCAGCGGGAGGTAATGAAGAGACCCAGTACTTC. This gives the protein CAISAFQGPSAGGNEETQYF.